This T cell receptor beta chain was observed in a study of cytomegalovirus exposure and HLA in healthy donors. About the study: Unique TCRs numbering some 80 million, obtained from HLA-typed donors, made up an early data release. Notes on the study in general: The majority of TCR sequences were rare, yet some public TCRs appeared in many donors.

The primer mix had 60 Vbeta and 13 Jbeta primers. Here immunoSEQ multiplex PCR was the method, and the copy in TCRdb shows in-frame clones only, minus some. Of 150,000 or so clones in the sample, approximately 80% are singletons; the top ten hold roughly 13%. Trimming took off 0 bases at V and 1 base at J, with 10 bases between the two ends. CDR3 length: 15 residues. CDR1 and CDR2 (germline): MGHRA, YSYEKL. A word on this clone: Antigen: not known.

This clonotype originated in a man aged 30-40 years in good health and CMV-seropositive. The sequenced material came from PBMCs. The genes are TRBV4-1 and TRBJ2-7, with a possible D match to TRBD1 (6 bases). CDR3 residues: CASSQEQGRSYEQYF. CDR3 in DNA: TGCGCCAGCAGCCAAGAACAGGGCAGATCCTACGAGCAGTACTTC.